The 14 T cell receptor beta chains presented below share a single source sample, sequenced in a study of CD8+ T cells in alopecia areata (dated by TCRdb to the late 2010s). The label giving this sample's time point can be read as: around 22 weeks on oral tofacitinib. The treatment or condition label, as the study defines it: oral pan-JAK inhibitor, 5-10 mg twice daily. Receptors were amplified or captured by the immunoSEQ multiplex PCR assay. RNA was extracted from all samples and reverse transcribed into cDNA as template for TCR sequencing. TCRdb's version of the immuneACCESS table is confined to in-frame rearrangements and falls short of the full clone set. An unresolved V gene accounts for under half of the shortfall where checked; the remainder is of unknown origin. The sample profile shows under 350,000 clones; roughly 50% of them were found once. The top ten clones comprise more than 1.5% of the sample.

The material sequenced was CD4+ T cells sorted from blood, taken at week 24, from a patient treated with tofacitinib. All receptors come from a human donor with alopecia areata.

The V gene is TRBV5-1, the J gene TRBJ1-2; 8 bases are a match to TRBD1. The CDR3 runs to 15 residues. J was trimmed by 3 bases and V by 3 bases; bases with no gene match: 7. CDR1 is SGHRS, CDR2 YFSETQ, per germline. CDR3 nucleotide sequence: TGCGCCAGCAGCTCCACAGGGGGTGGTGACTATGGCTACACCTTC. Residues: CASSSTGGGDYGYTF.

J is TRBJ2-3 and V is TRBV10-3; D possibly corresponds to TRBD1 (6 bases). V was clipped by 6 bases and J by 2 bases, with 12 bases between them. CDR1 and CDR2 (germline): ENHRY, SYGVKD. The CDR3 totals 14 residues. In nucleotides, the CDR3 is TGTGCCATCAGCTCCGGACAGAACACAGATACGCAGTATTTT. The encoded protein is CAISSGQNTDTQYF.

This clone turned up a few times. The chain couples TRBV28 to TRBJ1-2, with D unclear. V shed 2 bases and J shed 4 bases, with 8 bases lying between them. Germline CDR1 is MDHEN and CDR2 is SYDVKM. This CDR3 has 13 residues. The CDR3 here is CASSLEHTYGYTF. CDR3 in DNA: TGTGCCAGCAGTTTAGAACACACCTATGGCTACACCTTC.

This clone was detected a few times. The V call is TRBV2, the J call TRBJ2-3; 9 nucleotides line up with TRBD1. CDR1 is SNHLY, CDR2 FYNNEI, per germline. The CDR3 loop spans 14 amino acids. V was clipped by 7 bases and J by 6 bases; unmatched bases: 8. The CDR3 region is CASKDRGAGDTQYF. CDR3 bases: TGTGCCAGCAAGGACAGGGGCGCAGGGGATACGCAGTATTTT.

V usage is TRBV9 and J usage is TRBJ2-7; D call uncertain. CDR1 is SGDLS and CDR2 is YYNGEE in the germline V gene. The CDR3 runs 13 residues. The V and J ends lost 1 base and 6 bases respectively, with 11 bases between them. CDR3 nucleotide sequence: TGTGCCAGCAGCGTAAGCCCCTCTGGCGAGCAGTACTTC. Residues: CASSVSPSGEQYF.

This rearrangement joins TRBV30 to TRBJ2-5, with D maybe TRBD2 (6 bases). CDR3 length: 14 amino acids. The V and J ends lost 3 bases and 2 bases respectively, with 13 bases between them. The germline V gene encodes CDR1 GTSNPN and CDR2 SVGIG (reference sequence). In DNA form, the CDR3 reads TGTGCCTGGAGGGAGGGATTGGGGCAAGAGACCCAGTACTTC. Amino acid sequence: CAWREGLGQETQYF.

The rearrangement joins TRBV27 to TRBJ1-5; TRBD1 agrees at 8 bases. Germline V CDR1 and CDR2: MNHEY, SMNVEV (reference sequence). The length of the CDR3 is 13 residues. The V segment lost 6 bases and the J segment 7 bases; nucleotides outside the gene matches: 5. The CDR3 sequence: CASSLGQGQPQHF. Written as DNA, the CDR3 is TGTGCCAGCAGCCTTGGACAGGGCCAGCCCCAGCATTTT.

The chain links TRBV25-1 to TRBJ1-6, with TRBD1 identical over 10 bases. Germline V CDR1 and CDR2: MGHDK, SYGVNS. The CDR3 is made up of 17 amino acids. The V segment lost 1 base and the J segment 7 bases; nucleotides outside the gene matches: 7. The DNA for the CDR3 is TGTGCCAGCAGTGAATTGAGACAGGGGGCCGAAAATTCACCCCTCCACTTT. It translates to CASSELRQGAENSPLHF.

This clone was counted once. The genes are TRBV6-5 and TRBJ2-7, with D tentatively TRBD1 or TRBD2 (5 bases each). V lost 5 bases to trimming and J lost 5 bases, with 10 bases between them. The CDR3 contains 12 residues. Germline values: CDR1 MNHEY, CDR2 SVGAGI. The CDR3 spells CASSGLGDEQYF. In DNA, the CDR3 is TGTGCCAGCAGTGGACTGGGGGACGAGCAGTACTTC.

V usage is TRBV4-3 and J usage is TRBJ2-2, with D possibly matching TRBD2 (5 bases). This CDR3 comprises 19 residues. The germline V gene has CDR1 LGHNA and CDR2 YSLEER. Trimming stripped 4 bases from V and 7 bases from J, with 28 bases between. In DNA, the CDR3 is TGCGCCAGCAGCCCCACCACCCTAGCCCTTCTCACGAAGAGCGGGGAGCTGTTTTTT. Protein sequence: CASSPTTLALLTKSGELFF.

The chain recombines TRBV5-6 with TRBJ2-5; TRBD1 matches at 9 bases. The CDR3 spans 14 residues. V lost 3 bases to trimming and J lost 5 bases; unmatched junction nucleotides: 5. Per germline, CDR1 SGHDT and CDR2 YYEEEE. The CDR3 DNA reads TGTGCCAGCAGCTGGGGACAGGGTCGGGAGACCCAGTACTTC. It translates to CASSWGQGRETQYF.

The chain couples TRBV5-6 to TRBJ2-1; 7 bases match TRBD2. The CDR3 is 15 amino acids. Germline loops: CDR1 SGHDT, CDR2 YYEEEE. V lost 0 bases to trimming and J lost 4 bases; unmatched junction nucleotides: 4. DNA of the CDR3: TGTGCCAGCAGCTTGGATCAGGGAGGGTACAATGAGCAGTTCTTC. This translates into CASSLDQGGYNEQFF. Complete variable domain (other parts from reference TRBV5-6 and TRBJ2-1): DAGVTQSPTHLIKTRGQQVTLRCSPKSGHDTVSWYQQALGQGPQFIFQYYEEEERQRGNFPDRFSGHQFPNYSSELNVNALLLGDSALYLCASSLDQGGYNEQFFGPGTRLTVL.

Only a few counts were recorded for this clone. The chain employs TRBV6-5 and TRBJ2-3; D unresolved. Per germline, CDR1 MNHEY and CDR2 SVGAGI. V was trimmed by 1 base and J by 5 bases, leaving 7 bases between them. The CDR3 length is 13 residues. CDR3 nucleotide sequence: TGTGCCAGCAGTTACTATGACGGAGATACGCAGTATTTT. Amino acid sequence: CASSYYDGDTQYF.

The chain links TRBV7-3 to TRBJ2-3; 8 positions match TRBD2. This CDR3 is 17 amino acids long. V gave up 5 bases and J gave up 5 bases; unmatched junction bases: 15. Germline V gene sequence: CDR1 SGHTA, CDR2 FQGTGA. In nucleotides, the CDR3 is TGTGCCAGCAGCCCCCAGTGGGGAAGCGGGGGTGAAGATACGCAGTATTTT. It translates to CASSPQWGSGGEDTQYF. The full variable domain, in which reference TRBV7-3 and TRBJ2-3 provide the parts outside the CDR3, is GAGVSQTPSNKVTEKGKYVELRCDPISGHTALYWYRQSLGQGPEFLIYFQGTGAADDSGLPNDRFFAVRPEGSVSTLKIQRTERGDSAVYLCASSPQWGSGGEDTQYFGPGTRLTVL.